Below, 20 T cell receptor beta chains from the same sample are listed, as sequenced in a study of OX40 agonist ivuxolimab in advanced cancers. Assay: immunoSEQ multiplex PCR; the TCRdb copy retains only in-frame clones and omits some. The sample consists of tens of thousands of clones, around 92% of them appearing once. The starting material was CD4+ or CD8+ T cells sorted from blood, obtained in a trial of the OX40 agonist ivuxolimab. Receptors originate from an adult with an advanced solid tumor such as melanoma, head and neck, liver or kidney cancer.

The chain has TRBV7-3 and TRBJ1-6, with D unresolved. The CDR3 covers 13 residues. Per the germline V gene, CDR1 is SGHTA and CDR2 is FQGTGA. The V end was cut by 1 base, the J end by 10 bases, with 8 bases between. The CDR3 protein is CASSLNADSPLHF. The CDR3 bases are TGTGCCAGCAGCTTAAATGCGGACTCACCCCTCCACTTT.

The rearrangement links TRBV28 to TRBJ2-3; weak D call: TRBD2 (6 bases). CDR3 size: 15 residues. V lost 6 bases to trimming and J lost 2 bases, with 15 bases between them. CDR1 is MDHEN and CDR2 is SYDVKM in the germline V gene. The CDR3 spells CASRLAASDTDTQYF. The DNA for the CDR3 is TGTGCCAGCAGGTTAGCGGCAAGTGACACAGATACGCAGTATTTT. The full variable domain, completed using reference TRBV28 and TRBJ2-3, is DVKVTQSSRYLVKRTGEKVFLECVQDMDHENMFWYRQDPGLGLRLIYFSYDVKMKEKGDIPEGYSVSREKKERFSLILESASTNQTSMYLCASRLAASDTDTQYFGPGTRLTVL.

CDR3 protein: CASSPLERASYEQFF. The CDR3 DNA reads as TGCGCCAGCAGCCCACTTGAGCGGGCTTCGTATGAGCAGTTCTTC. The V call is TRBV4-1, the J call TRBJ2-1; D might be TRBD2 (6 bases). V dropped 4 bases and J dropped 8 bases, with 18 bases sitting between them. Germline CDR1 is MGHRA and CDR2 is YSYEKL. This CDR3 is built from 15 residues.

The CDR3 here is CASSETGYEQYF. Here the CDR3 DNA reads TGTGCCAGCAGTGAGACGGGCTACGAGCAGTACTTC. The chain links TRBV25-1 to TRBJ2-7; D is uncertain. The CDR3 totals 12 residues. Per germline, CDR1 MGHDK and CDR2 SYGVNS. Trimming stripped 3 bases from V and 3 bases from J, with 6 bases between.

The V call is TRBV9, the J call TRBJ2-1; D gene unclear. Trimming cost V 3 bases and J 8 bases, with 9 bases left between them. The germline gives CDR1 SGDLS, CDR2 YYNGEE. CDR3 length: 12 residues. This CDR3 is CASSAAGDEQFF. Written as DNA, the CDR3 is TGTGCCAGCAGCGCTGCTGGGGATGAGCAGTTCTTC.

The J gene is TRBJ2-3, the V gene TRBV10-2; D call uncertain. V was shortened by 5 bases and J by 2 bases, with 14 bases between the two germline ends. Looked up from germline, CDR1 is WSHSY and CDR2 is SAAADI. The CDR3 is made up of 15 amino acids. CDR3 region: CASSLSVEYTDTQYF. CDR3 sequence (DNA): TGCGCCAGCAGTCTTTCCGTTGAATACACAGATACGCAGTATTTT.

This CDR3 reads CASSFAGYVTEAFF. CDR3 DNA sequence: TGTGCCAGCAGTTTTGCAGGGTATGTCACTGAAGCTTTCTTT. The chain recombines TRBV28 with TRBJ1-1; a weak D match, TRBD1 (5 bases). Germline CDR1 MDHEN, CDR2 SYDVKM. CDR3 length: 14 amino acids. V lost 3 bases and J lost 4, with 12 bases in between.

This chain links TRBV7-6 with TRBJ2-7; no definite D call. The germline CDR1 and CDR2 sequences are SGHVS and FNYEAQ. V dropped 0 bases and J dropped 2 bases, with 8 bases sitting between them. This CDR3 comprises 14 residues. CDR3 sequence reads: CASSLAGRAYEQYF. The CDR3 DNA is TGTGCCAGCAGCTTAGCTGGACGGGCCTACGAGCAGTACTTC.

This clone was observed a single time. The rearrangement joins TRBV4-1 to TRBJ2-5; 9 bases agree with TRBD1. Germline-derived CDR1 and CDR2 are MGHRA and YSYEKL. With 1 base clipped from V and 4 bases from J, the junction kept 4 bases outside the gene matches. This CDR3 comprises 15 residues. The CDR3 loop reads CASSQVRTGVETQYF. CDR3 DNA: TGCGCCAGCAGCCAAGTGCGGACAGGGGTAGAGACCCAGTACTTC.

V and J are TRBV4-1 and TRBJ1-4, with 7 bases aligning to TRBD1. V lost 5 bases, J lost 7 bases, and 7 bases stayed unmatched. The germline V gene encodes CDR1 MGHRA and CDR2 YSYEKL. The CDR3 is made up of 14 amino acids. CDR3 in DNA: TGCGCCAGCAGCGTGGACAGGCTACGTGAAAAACTGTTTTTT. It yields the protein CASSVDRLREKLFF.

J is TRBJ2-7 and V is TRBV9; 7 bases are shared with TRBD1. Looked up from germline, CDR1 is SGDLS and CDR2 is YYNGEE. The CDR3 sequence is 14 residues long. V lost 3 bases, J lost 3 bases, and 6 bases stayed unmatched. CDR3 loop: CASSGADRIYEQYF. For the CDR3, the DNA is TGTGCCAGCAGCGGTGCGGACAGGATCTACGAGCAGTACTTC.

The V and J genes are TRBV11-2 and TRBJ2-7; D is ambiguous. With 1 base removed from V and 0 bases from J, the gap between germline ends came to 7 bases. Germline CDR1 is SGHAT and CDR2 is FQNNGV. The CDR3 consists of 14 residues. CDR3 in DNA: TGTGCCAGCAGCTTAGTTGGGGACTCCTACGAGCAGTACTTC. Translation: CASSLVGDSYEQYF.

The rearrangement links TRBV19 to TRBJ1-1; D not resolved. Trimming stripped 3 bases from V and 0 bases from J, with 20 bases between. CDR1 and CDR2 from the germline V gene are LNHDA and SQIVND (reference sequence). The CDR3 contains 18 residues. The CDR3 here is CASSINARITFMNTEAFF. CDR3 nucleotide sequence: TGTGCCAGTAGTATCAATGCCAGGATAACCTTTATGAACACTGAAGCTTTCTTT.

The V call is TRBV28, the J call TRBJ2-2; possible D gene TRBD2, 6 bases. The CDR3 spans 15 residues. Germline V gene data show CDR1 as MDHEN and CDR2 as SYDVKM. The V end was cut by 2 bases, the J end by 4 bases, with 11 bases between. Here the CDR3 DNA reads TGTGCCAGCAGTTTAGGGGAGGAACTCACCGGGGAGCTGTTTTTT. This codes for CASSLGEELTGELFF. The full variable domain, rest sourced from reference TRBV28 and TRBJ2-2, is DVKVTQSSRYLVKRTGEKVFLECVQDMDHENMFWYRQDPGLGLRLIYFSYDVKMKEKGDIPEGYSVSREKKERFSLILESASTNQTSMYLCASSLGEELTGELFFGEGSRLTVL.

The chain joins TRBV11-3 to TRBJ2-2, with 8 bases matching TRBD1. CDR3 length: 13 residues. Germline loops: CDR1 SGHNT, CDR2 YENEEA. V lost 5 bases and J lost 6; bases outside the gene matches: 2. The CDR3 nucleotides are TGTGCCAGCAGCGGACAGGGCCCCGGGGAGCTGTTTTTT. It is translated as CASSGQGPGELFF.

The chain is built from TRBV7-5 and TRBJ2-5; no DNA check was done on the table's D call, TRBD2. TRBV7-5 is noted as a pseudogene. CDR3 length: 15 amino acids. CDR3 amino acids: CARTSLFSEQETQYF. The CDR3 DNA follows: TGTGCCAGAACCTCCCTTTTTAGCGAGCAAGAGACCCAGTACTTC.

This clone was counted once. The V gene is TRBV6-1, the J gene TRBJ2-1, with D perhaps matching TRBD2 (5 bases). CDR1 and CDR2 from the germline V gene are MNHNS and SASEGT. Between the trimmed V and J ends, which lost 2 bases and 1 base, there was a span of 15 bases. The CDR3 sequence is 17 residues long. The CDR3 coding sequence is TGTGCCAGCAGTGAAAGGGTGGGAGTAGGTTCCTACAATGAGCAGTTCTTC. This codes for CASSERVGVGSYNEQFF.

In this sample, this clone turned up a few times. The J gene is TRBJ1-1, the V gene TRBV29-1; D not resolved. CDR1 SQVTM and CDR2 ANQGSEA come from the germline V gene. V dropped 7 bases and J dropped 1 base, with 4 bases sitting between them. This CDR3 is 10 amino acids long. For the CDR3, the DNA is TGCAGCGGGAGGAACACTGAAGCTTTCTTT. This gives the protein CSGRNTEAFF. Complete variable domain (other parts from reference TRBV29-1 and TRBJ1-1): SAVISQKPSRDICQRGTSLTIQCQVDSQVTMMFWYRQQPGQSLTLIATANQGSEATYESGFVIDKFPISRPNLTFSTLTVSNMSPEDSSIYLCSGRNTEAFFGQGTRLTVV.

This rearrangement joins TRBV7-9 to TRBJ1-3; TRBD1 agrees at 11 bases. CDR3 size: 16 residues. Germline CDR1 is SEHNR and CDR2 is FQNEAQ (reference sequence). V was pared by 5 bases and J by 2 bases, with 5 bases of the junction left unmatched. The chain's CDR3 is CASSLGGQGAGNTIYF. CDR3 DNA sequence: TGTGCCAGCAGCCTCGGGGGACAGGGGGCTGGAAACACCATATATTTT.

The table lists this clone with a count of one. The rearrangement joins TRBV7-9 to TRBJ2-7; 10 nucleotides match TRBD2. The germline V gene has CDR1 SEHNR and CDR2 FQNEAQ (reference sequence). Trimming at V came to 3 bases and at J to 2 bases, leaving 1 base not matched to a gene. The CDR3 covers 14 residues. The CDR3, as DNA: TGTGCCAGCAGCTTTAGCGGGGGGACCTACGAGCAGTACTTC. It translates to CASSFSGGTYEQYF.